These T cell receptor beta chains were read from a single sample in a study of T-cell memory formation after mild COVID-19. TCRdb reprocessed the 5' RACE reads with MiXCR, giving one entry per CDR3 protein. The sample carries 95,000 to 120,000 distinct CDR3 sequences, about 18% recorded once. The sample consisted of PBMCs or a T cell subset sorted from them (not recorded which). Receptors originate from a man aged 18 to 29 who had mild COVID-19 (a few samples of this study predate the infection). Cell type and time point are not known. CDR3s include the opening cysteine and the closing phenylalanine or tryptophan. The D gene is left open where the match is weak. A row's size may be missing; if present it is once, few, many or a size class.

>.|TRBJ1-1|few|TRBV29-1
CSVGGGRGDTEAFF
TGCAGCGTTGGAGGAGGGAGGGGGGACACTGAAGCTTTCTTT
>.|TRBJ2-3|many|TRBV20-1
CSARGRLTDTQYF
TGCAGTGCTAGGGGACGGCTGACAGATACGCAGTATTTT
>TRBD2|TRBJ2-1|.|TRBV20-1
CSARPGVGRGGDEQFF
TGCAGTGCTAGACCAGGCGTGGGGAGGGGCGGGGATGAGCAGTTCTTC
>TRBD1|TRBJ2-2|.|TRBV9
CASSVQGAGTGELFF
TGTGCCAGCAGCGTGCAGGGGGCTGGCACCGGGGAGCTGTTTTTT
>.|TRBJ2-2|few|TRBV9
CASSVEVAGELFF
TGTGCCAGCAGCGTAGAGGTAGCCGGGGAGCTGTTTTTT
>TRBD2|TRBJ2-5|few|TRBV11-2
CASSYPSGGQETQYF
TGTGCCAGCAGCTATCCTAGCGGGGGACAAGAGACCCAGTACTTC
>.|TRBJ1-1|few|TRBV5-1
CASLPAAGGLNTEAFF
TGCGCCAGCCTTCCTGCTGCTGGGGGGTTGAACACTGAAGCTTTCTTT
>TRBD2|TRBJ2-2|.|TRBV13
CASRGASGYTGELFF
TGTGCCAGCAGAGGCGCTAGCGGTTACACCGGGGAGCTGTTTTTT
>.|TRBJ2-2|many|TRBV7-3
CASSLMGSPGELFF
TGTGCCAGCAGCTTAATGGGTAGTCCCGGGGAGCTGTTTTTT
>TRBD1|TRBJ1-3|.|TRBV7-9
CASSPDRGSGNTIYF
TGTGCCAGCAGCCCGGACAGGGGGTCTGGAAACACCATATATTTT
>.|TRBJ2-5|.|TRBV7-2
CASSWQGTRETQYF
TGTGCCAGCAGCTGGCAGGGCACTAGGGAGACCCAGTACTTC
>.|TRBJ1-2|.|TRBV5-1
CASSFGSHGYTF
TGCGCCAGCAGCTTCGGGAGTCATGGCTACACCTTC
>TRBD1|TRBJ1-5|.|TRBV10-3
CAISEDRDQPQHF
TGTGCCATCAGTGAGGACAGGGATCAGCCCCAGCATTTT
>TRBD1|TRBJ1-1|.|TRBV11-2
CASSYRGGNTEAFF
TGTGCCAGCAGTTACAGGGGTGGAAACACTGAAGCTTTCTTT
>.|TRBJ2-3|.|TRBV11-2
CASSSAVVDTQYF
TGTGCCAGCAGCTCGGCGGTCGTCGATACGCAGTATTTT
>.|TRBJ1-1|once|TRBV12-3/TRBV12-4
CASSSFEAGTEAFF
TGTGCCAGCAGTTCCTTCGAGGCGGGCACTGAAGCTTTCTTT
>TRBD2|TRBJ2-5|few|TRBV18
CASSPRTSSEETQYF
TGTGCCAGCTCACCAAGGACTAGCAGTGAGGAGACCCAGTACTTC
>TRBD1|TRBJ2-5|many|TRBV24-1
CATSGTGGSETQYF
TGTGCCACCTCCGGGACAGGGGGTTCGGAGACCCAGTACTTC
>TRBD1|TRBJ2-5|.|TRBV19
CASGPQGVETQYF
TGTGCCAGTGGTCCGCAGGGGGTCGAGACCCAGTACTTC
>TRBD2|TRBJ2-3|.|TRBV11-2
CASSTRRTSGGVRSDTQYF
TGTGCCAGCAGCACCCGGAGGACTAGCGGGGGGGTGAGATCAGATACGCAGTATTTT
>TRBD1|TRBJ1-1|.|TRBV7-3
CASSSTGDRAEAFF
TGTGCCAGCAGCTCCACAGGGGATCGCGCTGAAGCTTTCTTT
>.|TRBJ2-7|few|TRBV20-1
CSARVGGLSYEQYF
TGCAGTGCTAGGGTCGGGGGTCTCTCCTACGAGCAGTACTTC
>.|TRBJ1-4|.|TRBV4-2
CASSQERTGNEKLFF
TGTGCCAGCAGCCAAGAGAGAACCGGAAACGAAAAACTGTTTTTT
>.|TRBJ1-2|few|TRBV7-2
CASSLGQIYGYTF
TGTGCCAGCAGCTTAGGGCAGATCTATGGCTACACCTTC
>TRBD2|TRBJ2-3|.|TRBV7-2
CASSLDGSGVMTQYF
TGTGCCAGCAGCTTAGATGGTAGCGGGGTAATGACGCAGTATTTT
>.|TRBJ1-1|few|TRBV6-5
CASVSFTGGNTEAFF
TGTGCCAGCGTATCCTTCACCGGGGGGAACACTGAAGCTTTCTTT
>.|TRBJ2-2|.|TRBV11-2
CASSSPNTGELFF
TGTGCCAGCAGCTCACCCAACACCGGGGAGCTGTTTTTT
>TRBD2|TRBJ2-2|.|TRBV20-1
CSARAAGGNTGELFF
TGCAGTGCTAGAGCTGCGGGGGGGAACACCGGGGAGCTGTTTTTT
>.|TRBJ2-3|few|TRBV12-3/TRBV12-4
CASSYRGRGILGTQYF
TGTGCCAGCAGTTATCGGGGCAGGGGTATTTTGGGTACGCAGTATTTT
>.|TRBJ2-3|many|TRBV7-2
CASSWLRDTQYF
TGTGCCAGCAGCTGGCTTAGGGATACGCAGTATTTT
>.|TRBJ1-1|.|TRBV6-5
CASSPGGRTNTEAFF
TGTGCCAGCAGTCCGGGGGGCAGGACGAACACTGAAGCTTTCTTT
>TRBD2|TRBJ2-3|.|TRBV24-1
CATSDPSGGSTDTQYF
TGTGCCACCAGTGATCCCAGCGGGGGTAGCACAGATACGCAGTATTTT
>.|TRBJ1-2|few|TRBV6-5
CASSRPTTGVYGYTF
TGTGCCAGCAGTCGCCCCACCACGGGAGTCTATGGCTACACCTTC
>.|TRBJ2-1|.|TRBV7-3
CASAGTSRDEQFF
TGTGCCAGCGCCGGGACTTCGCGGGATGAGCAGTTCTTC
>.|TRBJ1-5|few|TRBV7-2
CASSHRDVNQPQHF
TGTGCCAGCAGCCACCGGGACGTTAATCAGCCCCAGCATTTT
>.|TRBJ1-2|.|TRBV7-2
CAITTGYGYTF
TGTGCCATCACCACCGGCTATGGCTACACCTTC
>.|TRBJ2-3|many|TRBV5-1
CASSLETSTDTQYF
TGCGCCAGCAGCTTGGAGACCAGCACAGATACGCAGTATTTT
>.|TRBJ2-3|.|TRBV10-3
CAISGPGPTTDTQYF
TGTGCCATCAGTGGGCCGGGCCCAACGACAGATACGCAGTATTTT
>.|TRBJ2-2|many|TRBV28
CASSPPGHAGELFF
TGTGCCAGCAGTCCACCGGGGCATGCCGGGGAGCTGTTTTTT
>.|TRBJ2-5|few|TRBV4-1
CASSQDFSRETQYF
TGCGCCAGCAGCCAAGATTTTAGTCGAGAGACCCAGTACTTC
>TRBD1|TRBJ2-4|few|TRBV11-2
CASSQDRGTTIQYF
TGTGCCAGCAGTCAAGACAGGGGGACCACCATTCAGTACTTC
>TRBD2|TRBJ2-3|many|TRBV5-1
CASSLAGEDTQYF
TGCGCCAGCAGCTTAGCGGGGGAAGATACGCAGTATTTT
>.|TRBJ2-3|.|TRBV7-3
CASSLVAADTQYF
TGTGCCAGCAGCTTGGTGGCTGCAGATACGCAGTATTTT
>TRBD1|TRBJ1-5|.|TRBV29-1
CSAAGQGDQPQHF
TGCAGCGCCGCGGGACAGGGGGACCAGCCCCAGCATTTT
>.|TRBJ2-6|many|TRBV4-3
CASTAYRSGANVLTF
TGCGCCAGCACGGCTTATCGCTCTGGGGCCAACGTCCTGACTTTC
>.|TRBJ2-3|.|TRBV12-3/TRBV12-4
CASSADRRRSTDTQYF
TGTGCCAGCAGTGCAGATCGAAGACGGAGCACAGATACGCAGTATTTT
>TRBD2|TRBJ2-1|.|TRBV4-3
CASSQQLASSYNEQFF
TGCGCCAGCAGCCAGCAACTAGCGAGCTCCTACAATGAGCAGTTCTTC
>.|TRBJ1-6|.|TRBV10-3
CAIGGSDSPLHF
TGTGCCATCGGCGGATCGGATTCACCCCTCCACTTT
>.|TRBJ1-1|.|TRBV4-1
CASILSGENTEAFF
TGCGCCAGCATCCTGAGTGGGGAGAACACTGAAGCTTTCTTT
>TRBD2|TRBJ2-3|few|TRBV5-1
CASSLTGTSGGSADTQYF
TGCGCCAGCAGCTTGACCGGGACTAGCGGGGGAAGCGCAGATACGCAGTATTTT